The clone carrying this T cell receptor (beta chain) was seen repeatedly, ten times or more. Antigen unknown. Between the trimmed V and J ends, which lost 0 bases and 9 bases, there was a span of 10 bases. The length of the CDR3 is 13 residues. Germline CDR1 is SGHKS and CDR2 is YYEKEE (reference sequence). 5'RACE primed from the constant segment yielded TCR alpha and TCR beta cDNA libraries bearing sample barcodes and UMIs. TCRdb ran MiXCR on the 5' RACE reads and lists one entry per CDR3 protein. Of 250,000 to 350,000 distinct CDR3 sequences listed, about 13% are singletons. This specimen belongs to a study of T-cell memory formation after mild COVID-19. About the study: Among the donors, TCR clusters were largely specific to each donor. Study-wide results and caveats: Of the contracting clones, CD4+ ones lay mainly in CM and EM, and CD8+ ones in EMRA.

The genes are TRBV5-5 and TRBJ2-1; D is unclear. The sequence derives from a young man who had mild COVID-19 (a few samples of this study predate the infection). Cell type and time point are not known. Sequencing was performed on PBMCs or a T cell subset sorted from them (not recorded which). In DNA, the CDR3 is TGTGCCAGCAGCTTGGGGACCATTCCTGAGCAGTTCTTC. It specifies CASSLGTIPEQFF.